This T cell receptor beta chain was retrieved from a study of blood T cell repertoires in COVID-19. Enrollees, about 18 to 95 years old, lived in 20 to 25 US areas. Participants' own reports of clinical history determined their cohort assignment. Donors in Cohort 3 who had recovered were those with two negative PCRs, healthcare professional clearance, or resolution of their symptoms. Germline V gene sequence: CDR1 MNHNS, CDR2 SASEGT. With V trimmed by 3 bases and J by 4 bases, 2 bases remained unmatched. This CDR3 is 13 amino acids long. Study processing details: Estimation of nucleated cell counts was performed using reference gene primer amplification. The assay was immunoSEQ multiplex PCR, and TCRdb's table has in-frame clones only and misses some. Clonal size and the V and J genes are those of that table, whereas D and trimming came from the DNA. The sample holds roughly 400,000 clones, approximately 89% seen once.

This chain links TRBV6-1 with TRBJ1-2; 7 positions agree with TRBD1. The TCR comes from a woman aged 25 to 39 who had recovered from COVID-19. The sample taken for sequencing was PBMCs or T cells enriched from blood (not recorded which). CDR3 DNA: TGTGCCAGCAGTGAGGACAGGTCCTATGGCTACACCTTC. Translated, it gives CASSEDRSYGYTF.